Shown below are 23 T cell receptor beta chains from a single sample sequenced in a study of T cells in Graves' hyperthyroidism and ophthalmopathy. Amplified regions were TCR beta CDR3 sequences from RNA transcripts. The HTBI primer set was used in a first-round RT-PCR of the TCR CDR3. TCRdb re-derived calls from the multiplex PCR reads in MiXCR, one entry per CDR3 protein. The sample has about 640,000 distinct CDR3 sequences, 20% to 25% seen once. Sequencing used blood. The receptors originated from a man aged 25 to 40 with Graves' ophthalmopathy.

The rearrangement joins TRBV4-1 to TRBJ2-7; 12 nucleotides match TRBD2. The CDR3 is 16 amino acids. J gave up 0 bases and V 2 bases, and 2 bases lay outside the gene matches. Germline V CDR1 and CDR2: MGHRA, YSYEKL. The chain's CDR3 is CASSQQLAGGSYEQYF. The CDR3 bases are TGCGCCAGCAGCCAACAACTAGCGGGAGGCTCCTACGAGCAGTACTTC.

The chain links TRBV12-3 or TRBV12-4 to TRBJ2-5, with 9 bases aligning to TRBD1. The CDR3 length is 15 residues. The V gene end was trimmed by 4 bases and the J gene end by 5 bases; junction bases not matched to a gene: 8. The CDR3 region is CASSSRDRVTETQYF. Here the CDR3 DNA reads TGTGCCAGCAGTTCACGGGACAGGGTTACGGAGACCCAGTACTTC.

This clonotype was counted a few times. The V call is TRBV4-1, the J call TRBJ2-7; D remains unclear. The CDR3 is 13 residues long. With 1 base removed from V and 3 bases from J, the gap between germline ends came to 7 bases. Germline V gives CDR1 MGHRA, CDR2 YSYEKL. CDR3 sequence (DNA): TGCGCCAGCAGCCAAGCTCGGTACTACGAGCAGTACTTC. It specifies CASSQARYYEQYF.

This clonotype has at least ten counts. The chain employs TRBV7-2 and TRBJ2-7; D possibly corresponds to TRBD2 (5 bases). Trimming left V 5 bases short and J 1 base short, with 9 bases between. The CDR3 length is 13 residues. Germline V gene lookup returns CDR1 SGHTA and CDR2 FQGNSA. CDR3 in DNA: TGTGCCAGCAGCGAGGGCCCTTCCTACGAGCAGTACTTC. It yields the protein CASSEGPSYEQYF.

This clonotype occurred a few times. The chain combines TRBV19 with TRBJ2-7; 7 bases are a match to TRBD2. The CDR3 extends over 15 amino acids. Looked up from germline, CDR1 is LNHDA and CDR2 is SQIVND (reference sequence). The V gene end was trimmed by 2 bases and the J gene end by 0 bases; junction bases not matched to a gene: 4. The CDR3 loop reads CASSIRSGDSYEQYF. CDR3 DNA: TGTGCCAGTAGTATAAGGAGCGGGGACTCCTACGAGCAGTACTTC.

The table lists this clonotype with a few counts. The chain has TRBV28 and TRBJ2-7; a weak D match, TRBD1 (6 bases). Per germline, CDR1 MDHEN and CDR2 SYDVKM. The CDR3 has 14 amino acids. Trimming took 3 bases from V and 3 from J, leaving 12 bases between them. This chain's CDR3 is CASSFQGRRYEQYF. The CDR3, as DNA: TGTGCCAGCAGTTTCCAGGGGCGACGCTACGAGCAGTACTTC.

The table lists this clonotype with a few counts. The chain employs TRBV3-1 and TRBJ1-4, with D uncertain. The CDR3 sequence is 11 residues long. The ends were cut back, 7 bases at V and 6 bases at J, with 6 bases in the middle. Germline loops: CDR1 LGHDT, CDR2 YNNKEL (reference sequence). The CDR3 DNA reads as TGTGCCAGCACGAATTATGAAAAACTGTTTTTT. Its translation: CASTNYEKLFF. Full variable domain (outside the CDR3, taken from reference TRBV3-1 and TRBJ1-4): DTAVSQTPKYLVTQMGNDKSIKCEQNLGHDTMYWYKQDSKKFLKIMFSYNNKELIINETVPNRFSPKSPDKAHLNLHINSLELGDSAVYFCASTNYEKLFFGSGTQLSVL.

The sample holds a few counts of this clonotype. The CDR3 region is CASSYRPSTGDTQYF. The CDR3 DNA sequence: TGTGCCAGCAGCTATCGGCCCTCTACTGGAGATACGCAGTATTTT. The chain is built from TRBV12-3 or TRBV12-4 and TRBJ2-3, with D unresolved. Trimming took off 6 bases at V and 5 bases at J, with 18 bases between the two ends. This CDR3 is 15 amino acids long.

This clonotype has at least ten counts. J is TRBJ1-5 and V is TRBV9, with D possibly TRBD1 on 5 matching bases. The germline V gene encodes CDR1 SGDLS and CDR2 YYNGEE. The CDR3 spans 15 residues. The germline V and J ends were trimmed by 0 bases and 2 bases, with 9 bases remaining between them. The DNA of the CDR3 is TGTGCCAGCAGCGTAGGAACAGGCGGCAATCAGCCCCAGCATTTT. Residues: CASSVGTGGNQPQHF.

This sequence joins TRBV29-1 and TRBJ1-1; TRBD1 is a possible D gene (5 bases). The length of the CDR3 is 11 residues. From germline, CDR1 is SQVTM and CDR2 ANQGSEA. The V end was cut by 4 bases, the J end by 8 bases, with 11 bases between. CDR3 loop: CSVGTGREAFF. DNA of the CDR3: TGCAGCGTTGGAACGGGGCGGGAAGCTTTCTTT.

This clonotype has only a few counts. J is TRBJ2-3 and V is TRBV25-1; D uncertain. Germline V gene lookup returns CDR1 MGHDK and CDR2 SYGVNS. The ends were cut back, 6 bases at V and 4 bases at J, with 17 bases in the middle. The CDR3 has 15 amino acids. In nucleotides, the CDR3 is TGTGCCAGCAGACCATGGGTATCCGGCCCAGATACGCAGTATTTT. Translation gives CASRPWVSGPDTQYF.

This clonotype has more than one count but fewer than ten. The chain is built from TRBV2 and TRBJ1-5; maybe TRBD1 (6 bases). Germline V lookup: CDR1 SNHLY, CDR2 FYNNEI. With 4 bases removed from V and 4 bases from J, the gap between germline ends came to 14 bases. This CDR3 region has 15 residues. The CDR3 coding sequence is TGTGCCAGCAGTGCTACCGGGACAAATAATCAGCCCCAGCATTTT. Protein: CASSATGTNNQPQHF. The full variable domain, its missing parts supplied by reference TRBV2 and TRBJ1-5, is EPEVTQTPSHQVTQMGQEVILRCVPISNHLYFYWYRQILGQKVEFLVSFYNNEISEKSEIFDDQFSVERPDGSNFTLKIRSTKLEDSAMYFCASSATGTNNQPQHFGDGTRLSIL.

V and J are TRBV24-1 and TRBJ2-5; D may be TRBD1 (5 bases). The germline V gene encodes CDR1 KGHDR and CDR2 SFDVKD. The CDR3 runs to 15 residues. Trimming left V 1 base short and J 0 bases short, with 8 bases between. As DNA, the CDR3 is TGTGCCACCAGTGATTTAAGGGGAAACCAAGAGACCCAGTACTTC. Its protein is CATSDLRGNQETQYF.

This clonotype was counted only a few times. J is TRBJ1-2 and V is TRBV6-2 or TRBV6-3; D not certain. Germline V gene data show CDR1 as MNHEY and CDR2 as SVGEGT. V was pared by 2 bases and J by 4 bases, with 11 bases between. The CDR3 extends over 14 amino acids. The CDR3: CASSYTTKFYGYTF. CDR3 DNA: TGTGCCAGCAGTTACACGACAAAATTCTATGGCTACACCTTC.

This clonotype appeared a few times. The V gene is TRBV29-1, the J gene TRBJ2-5; maybe TRBD2 (6 bases). V dropped 8 bases and J dropped 1 base, with 14 bases sitting between them. Per the germline V gene, CDR1 is SQVTM and CDR2 is ANQGSEA. CDR3 length equals 13 residues. The CDR3 DNA reads as TGCAGCTTCACCCCGACTAGCCAAGAGACCCAGTACTTC. The encoded protein is CSFTPTSQETQYF.

This clonotype has ten or more counts. The chain couples TRBV12-3 or TRBV12-4 to TRBJ1-1, with 7 bases that match TRBD1. With 5 bases clipped from V and 4 bases from J, the junction kept 4 bases outside the gene matches. This CDR3 is 13 amino acids long. For the CDR3, the DNA is TGTGCCAGCAGTCTTCACAGGGGCACTGAAGCTTTCTTT. This encodes CASSLHRGTEAFF.

This clonotype was seen more than once but under ten times. The chain uses TRBV7-9 and TRBJ2-3; 9 bases match TRBD1. The length of the CDR3 is 16 residues. Looked up from germline, CDR1 is SEHNR and CDR2 is FQNEAQ (reference sequence). Trimming at V came to 1 base and at J to 7 bases, leaving 9 bases not matched to a gene. CDR3 region: CASSLGGQGPSNTQYF. The CDR3 region has the DNA TGTGCCAGCAGCTTAGGGGGACAGGGCCCCTCTAATACGCAGTATTTT.

In this sample, this clonotype turned up a few times. The V and J genes are TRBV5-1 and TRBJ2-7; 9 bases line up with TRBD1. The CDR3 is made up of 15 amino acids. Trimming took 3 bases from V and 5 from J; bases not matched to a gene: 9. Germline CDR1 reads SGHRS; CDR2 reads YFSETQ. DNA for the CDR3: TGCGCCAGCAGCTCACAGGGGGCTCGGATGGACGAGCAGTACTTC. Protein sequence: CASSSQGARMDEQYF.

Concerning this clonotype itself: One base away lies a much larger clone, so this may be a sequencing read error. The gene calls are TRBV7-2 and TRBJ2-1; 9 nucleotides align to TRBD1. V was pared by 2 bases and J by 8 bases, with 7 bases of the junction left unmatched. The germline CDR1 and CDR2 sequences are SGHTA and FQGNSA. CDR3 length: 15 residues. In nucleotides, the CDR3 is TGTGCCAGCAGCTTATCGGGACAGGGTACCGATGAGCAGTTCTTC. Protein sequence: CASSLSGQGTDEQFF.

This chain links TRBV10-2 with TRBJ2-7; 14 nucleotides align to TRBD2. With 5 bases clipped from V and 2 bases from J, the junction kept 5 bases outside the gene matches. This CDR3 region has 16 residues. From germline, CDR1 is WSHSY and CDR2 SAAADI. CDR3 DNA: TGCGCCAGCAGTTTACTGACTAGCGGGAGGGCCTACGAGCAGTACTTC. Translating gives CASSLLTSGRAYEQYF.

This clonotype was recorded a few times. This CDR3 is CASSYAAGGAGTQYF. As DNA, the CDR3 is TGTGCCAGCAGTTACGCTGCAGGGGGCGCCGGGACGCAGTATTTT. V gene TRBV6-5 combines with J gene TRBJ2-3, with 8 bases identical to TRBD1. With V trimmed by 2 bases and J by 9 bases, 10 bases remained unmatched. Germline V CDR1 and CDR2: MNHEY, SVGAGI. The CDR3 totals 15 residues.

This clonotype was recorded a few times. This sequence joins TRBV28 and TRBJ2-1, with D possibly matching TRBD2 (6 bases). There are 15 residues in the CDR3. V lost 5 bases and J lost 8, with 19 bases in between. Germline V lookup: CDR1 MDHEN, CDR2 SYDVKM. The CDR3 DNA is TGTGCCAGCAGTCTACCTACGGGAGCCGTGGATGAGCAGTTCTTC. This codes for CASSLPTGAVDEQFF.

This clonotype occurred a few times. The chain uses TRBV28 and TRBJ2-7; weak D call: TRBD2 (5 bases). Per germline, CDR1 MDHEN and CDR2 SYDVKM. Trimming cost V 4 bases and J 4 bases, with 23 bases left between them. The CDR3 is 17 residues long. This CDR3 reads CASSSFGRADGDYEQYF. In nucleotides, the CDR3 is TGTGCCAGCAGTTCTTTCGGACGAGCTGACGGGGATTACGAGCAGTACTTC.